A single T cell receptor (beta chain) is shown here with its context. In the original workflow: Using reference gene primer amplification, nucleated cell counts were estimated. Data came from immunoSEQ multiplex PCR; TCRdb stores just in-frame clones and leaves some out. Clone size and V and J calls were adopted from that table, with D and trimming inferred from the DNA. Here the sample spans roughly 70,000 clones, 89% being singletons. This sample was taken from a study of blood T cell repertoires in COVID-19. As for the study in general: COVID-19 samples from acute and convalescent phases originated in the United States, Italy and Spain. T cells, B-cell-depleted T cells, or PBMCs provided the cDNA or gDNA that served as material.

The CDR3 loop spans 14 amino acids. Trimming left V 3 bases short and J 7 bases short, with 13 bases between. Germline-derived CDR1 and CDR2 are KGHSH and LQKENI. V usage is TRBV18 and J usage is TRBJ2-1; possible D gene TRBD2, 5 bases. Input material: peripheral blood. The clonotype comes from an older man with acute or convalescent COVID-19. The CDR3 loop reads CASSPELSGNEQFF. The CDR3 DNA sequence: TGTGCCAGCTCACCCGAACTCAGCGGAAATGAGCAGTTCTTC.